This TCR beta chain was recorded in a study of PD-1 blockade in classical Hodgkin lymphoma. As for time point: newly diagnosed, previously untreated cHL patient sample. What served as comparison were PBMCs in newly diagnosed, untreated classical Hodgkin lymphoma. V dropped 5 bases and J dropped 2 bases, with 17 bases sitting between them. Germline assignment: CDR1 SEHNR and CDR2 FQNEAQ (reference sequence). This CDR3 contains 16 residues. Here immunoSEQ multiplex PCR was the method, and the copy in TCRdb shows in-frame clones only, minus some. The data contain over 25,000 clones, 90% to 95% of them singletons.

Source material: peripheral blood mononuclear cells (PBMCs). V and J are TRBV7-9 and TRBJ2-3; D is unresolved. This sequence was found in a human donor with classical Hodgkin lymphoma. The chain's CDR3 is CASSAPRSRATDTQYF. The CDR3 nucleotides read TGTGCCAGCAGCGCTCCGAGAAGTAGGGCCACAGATACGCAGTATTTT.